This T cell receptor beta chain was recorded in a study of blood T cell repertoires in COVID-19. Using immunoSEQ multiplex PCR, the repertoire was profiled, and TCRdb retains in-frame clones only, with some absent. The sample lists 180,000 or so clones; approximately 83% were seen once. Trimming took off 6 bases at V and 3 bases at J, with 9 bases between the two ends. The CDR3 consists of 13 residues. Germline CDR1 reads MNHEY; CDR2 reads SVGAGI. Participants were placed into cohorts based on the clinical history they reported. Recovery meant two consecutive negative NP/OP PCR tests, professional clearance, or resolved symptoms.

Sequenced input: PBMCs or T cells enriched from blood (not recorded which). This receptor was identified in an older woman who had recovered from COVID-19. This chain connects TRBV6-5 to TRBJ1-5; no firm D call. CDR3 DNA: TGTGCCAGCAGAACCCTACTCAATCAGCCCCAGCATTTT. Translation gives CASRTLLNQPQHF.